These 24 T cell receptor beta chains came from one sample sequenced in a study of T-cell reconstitution after alpha-beta-depleted transplantation in children. Unique molecular identifiers were used to barcode this TCRbeta library. MiXCR was run by TCRdb on the PCR reads, yielding one entry per CDR3 protein. The sample carries some 250,000 distinct CDR3 sequences, around 12% recorded once. Sequences were derived from PBMCs from the stem cell graft donor, sampled from the stem cell graft. The receptors were gathered from a human donor who donated a stem cell graft to a child with acute lymphoblastic leukemia.

This clonotype occurred many times. The chain is built from TRBV20-1 and TRBJ2-7, with TRBD1 matching 7 bases. Per germline, CDR1 DFQATT and CDR2 SNEGSKA (reference sequence). This CDR3 comprises 11 residues. V was pared by 6 bases and J by 7 bases, with 6 bases of the junction left unmatched. The CDR3: CSATRGSEQYF. The CDR3, as DNA: TGCAGTGCAACCAGGGGGTCTGAGCAGTACTTC.

This clonotype appeared a single time. A read error may be the cause here, since a much bigger clone is one base away. CDR3: CASSHIRLGYNTPLHF. The CDR3 nucleotides read TGTGCCAGCAGCCACATTAGGTTGGGGTATAATACACCCCTCCACTTT. The rearrangement uses TRBV5-6 and TRBJ1-6; D ambiguous. Germline V lookup: CDR1 SGHDT, CDR2 YYEEEE. The CDR3 extends over 16 amino acids.

At least ten counts were recorded for this clonotype. This chain links TRBV11-2 with TRBJ2-3, with 7 nucleotides matching TRBD2. Trimming at V came to 1 base and at J to 1 base, leaving 2 bases not matched to a gene. CDR1 and CDR2 from the germline V gene are SGHAT and FQNNGV. The CDR3 runs 15 residues. The CDR3 bases are TGTGCCAGCAGCTTAGGGGCGGGGGGCACAGATACGCAGTATTTT. Its protein product is CASSLGAGGTDTQYF.

The chain combines TRBV4-2 with TRBJ1-2; D is uncertain. This CDR3 has 15 amino acids. Per germline, CDR1 LGHNA and CDR2 YNFKEQ. Trimming stripped 0 bases from V and 4 bases from J, with 12 bases between. CDR3 coding DNA: TGTGCCAGCAGCCAAGAGGACGCGCCTCCCTATGGCTACACCTTC. Residues: CASSQEDAPPYGYTF.

This clonotype has at least ten counts. The V and J genes are TRBV5-1 and TRBJ2-2; 11 positions match TRBD2. The CDR3 covers 15 residues. Losses at the gene ends were 4 bases for V and 3 bases for J; bases not matched to a gene: 2. Germline values: CDR1 SGHRS, CDR2 YFSETQ. CDR3 coding DNA: TGCGCCAGCAGCGGGACTAGCGGATACACCGGGGAGCTGTTTTTT. Encoded protein: CASSGTSGYTGELFF.

This clonotype was observed many times. J is TRBJ2-1 and V is TRBV6-5; 10 positions agree with TRBD2. Unmatched junction bases numbered 6, after V lost 6 bases and J lost 1 base. The germline V gene has CDR1 MNHEY and CDR2 SVGAGI. This CDR3 spans 16 amino acids. Written as DNA, the CDR3 is TGTGCCAGCAGCACGCCTAGCGGGAGATCCTACAATGAGCAGTTCTTC. Translating gives CASSTPSGRSYNEQFF.

This clonotype was counted at least ten times. V is TRBV5-5 and J is TRBJ1-5, with D possibly matching TRBD1 (5 bases). This CDR3 is built from 15 residues. Germline CDR1 reads SGHKS; CDR2 reads YYEKEE (reference sequence). Between the trimmed V and J ends, which lost 4 bases and 0 bases, there was a span of 11 bases. The CDR3 spells CASSRDGYSNQPQHF. The CDR3 region has the DNA TGTGCCAGCAGCCGGGACGGCTATAGCAATCAGCCCCAGCATTTT.

About this clonotype: A read error may be the cause here, since a much bigger clone is one base away. V usage is TRBV20-1 and J usage is TRBJ1-1, with a tentative D call TRBD1 (6 bases). Looked up from germline, CDR1 is DFQATT and CDR2 is SNEGSKA (reference sequence). This CDR3 has 14 amino acids. The CDR3 reads CSARPGVRDTESFF. DNA for the CDR3: TGCAGTGCTAGACCCGGGGTCAGGGACACTGAATCTTTCTTT.

This clonotype was picked up many times. The V call is TRBV29-1, the J call TRBJ1-2; perhaps TRBD1 as D (6 bases). CDR1 and CDR2 from the germline V gene are SQVTM and ANQGSEA. CDR3 length: 12 amino acids. Deletions cut 3 bases from V and 7 bases from J, with 12 bases between. CDR3 nucleotides: TGCAGCGTTGATTGGAGGGGGACTGGCTACACCTTC. The encoded protein is CSVDWRGTGYTF.

This clonotype has ten or more counts. This chain connects TRBV15 to TRBJ2-6; D is perhaps TRBD2 (5 bases). With 1 base removed from V and 2 bases from J, the gap between germline ends came to 9 bases. The CDR3 is made up of 16 amino acids. CDR1 and CDR2 from the germline V gene are LNHNV and YYDKDF (reference sequence). The CDR3 spells CATSRVVGAGANVLTF. CDR3 DNA sequence: TGTGCCACCAGCAGAGTAGTCGGGGCTGGGGCCAACGTCCTGACTTTC.

This clonotype was recorded at least ten times. The rearrangement links TRBV6-5 to TRBJ2-3; D perhaps matches TRBD1 (5 bases). Deletions cut 5 bases from V and 0 bases from J, with 12 bases between. This CDR3 is 15 amino acids long. Germline V lookup: CDR1 MNHEY, CDR2 SVGAGI. CDR3 sequence reads: CASSSSGQSTDTQYF. DNA for the CDR3: TGTGCCAGCAGTAGTTCAGGGCAGAGCACAGATACGCAGTATTTT.

The V gene is TRBV12-3 or TRBV12-4, the J gene TRBJ2-7, with D possibly TRBD1 on 5 matching bases. There are 15 residues in the CDR3. V was cut by 4 bases and J by 0 bases, with 13 bases left in between. The CDR3, as DNA: TGTGCCAGCAGTTCCCAGGGATACAGCTCCTACGAGCAGTACTTC. This translates into CASSSQGYSSYEQYF.

Ten or more counts support this clonotype. The chain joins TRBV7-2 to TRBJ2-6; 9 bases match TRBD1. The V gene's germline CDR1 is SGHTA and CDR2 FQGNSA. J was trimmed by 0 bases and V by 3 bases; bases with no gene match: 6. The CDR3 loop spans 18 amino acids. The chain's CDR3 is CASSFTGGSYSGANVLTF. CDR3 in DNA: TGTGCCAGCAGCTTCACAGGGGGCTCCTACTCTGGGGCCAACGTCCTGACTTTC.

This clonotype was seen many times. The gene calls are TRBV29-1 and TRBJ2-3, with TRBD2 matching over 9 bases. Germline CDR1 and CDR2: SQVTM and ANQGSEA. The length of the CDR3 is 15 residues. Trimming removed 5 bases from V and 0 bases from J; junction bases left unmatched: 6. CDR3 loop: CSVQRRGGSTDTQYF. Here the CDR3 DNA reads TGCAGCGTTCAGAGGCGGGGGGGTAGCACAGATACGCAGTATTTT.

This clonotype was seen only a few times. The chain joins TRBV12-3 or TRBV12-4 to TRBJ1-2; tentative D call: TRBD1 (5 bases). Trimming stripped 1 base from V and 0 bases from J, with 21 bases between. The CDR3 is 19 residues long. CDR3 nucleotide sequence: TGTGCCAGCAGTTTAGATTACCCCAAGAGGGGTTCGGCTAACTATGGCTACACCTTC. Translation gives CASSLDYPKRGSANYGYTF.

This clonotype was picked up many times. The rearrangement links TRBV5-1 to TRBJ1-6, with D uncertain. Trimming left V 0 bases short and J 6 bases short, with 13 bases between. This CDR3 spans 16 amino acids. Germline V gene sequence: CDR1 SGHRS, CDR2 YFSETQ. CDR3 protein: CASSLGGGPANSPLHF. The CDR3 DNA follows: TGCGCCAGCAGCTTGGGAGGAGGGCCTGCTAATTCACCCCTCCACTTT.

This clonotype was counted ten times or more. The genes are TRBV12-3 or TRBV12-4 and TRBJ2-7, with 7 bases that match TRBD1. This CDR3 comprises 16 residues. The V gene end was trimmed by 4 bases and the J gene end by 0 bases; junction bases not matched to a gene: 9. CDR3 amino acids: CASSSGTGVNSYEQYF. CDR3 bases: TGTGCCAGCAGTTCAGGAACAGGGGTGAACTCCTACGAGCAGTACTTC.

In this sample, this clonotype turned up many times. The chain carries TRBV6-1 and TRBJ1-5; D is perhaps TRBD1 (6 bases). Germline CDR1 MNHNS, CDR2 SASEGT. Trimming stripped 4 bases from V and 5 bases from J, with 15 bases between. This CDR3 is 15 amino acids long. The CDR3 DNA reads as TGTGCCAGCAGTGCGGAGGGACAAGCCCATCAGCCCCAGCATTTT. Translating gives CASSAEGQAHQPQHF.

This clonotype has ten or more counts. V usage is TRBV2 and J usage is TRBJ2-4; D not certain. The germline CDR1 and CDR2 sequences are SNHLY and FYNNEI. Deletions cut 2 bases from V and 14 bases from J, with 7 bases between. The CDR3 sequence is 10 residues long. The CDR3 bases are TGTGCCAGCAGTGAACATGGCAAGTACTTC. Translating it yields CASSEHGKYF.

This clonotype was detected ten times or more. CDR3 bases: TGCAGCGTCGTCCCGGGACTAGCGGGAGGGGTCGGTAATGAGCAGTTCTTC. It is translated as CSVVPGLAGGVGNEQFF. The rearrangement links TRBV29-1 to TRBJ2-1; 16 positions match TRBD2. The length of the CDR3 is 17 residues. J gave up 7 bases and V 6 bases, and 12 bases lay outside the gene matches. Germline V gene data show CDR1 as SQVTM and CDR2 as ANQGSEA.

This clonotype has a count of ten or more. This rearrangement joins TRBV20-1 to TRBJ1-2; tentatively, D is TRBD1 (5 bases). Germline CDR1 and CDR2: DFQATT and SNEGSKA (reference sequence). V was trimmed by 5 bases and J by 2 bases, leaving 12 bases between them. The CDR3 is made up of 13 amino acids. For the CDR3, the DNA is TGCAGTGCTCCGACAGCATGGAACTATGGCTACACCTTC. Its translation is CSAPTAWNYGYTF.

This clonotype was counted many times. The rearrangement joins TRBV10-3 to TRBJ1-3; TRBD1 might be the D (5 bases). The CDR3 loop spans 12 amino acids. Germline V gene lookup returns CDR1 ENHRY and CDR2 SYGVKD. Trimming cost V 8 bases and J 4 bases, with 9 bases left between them. CDR3 sequence (DNA): TGTGCCATCCAGGGTGCAGGAAACACCATATATTTT. Protein sequence: CAIQGAGNTIYF.

This clonotype was observed many times. The gene calls are TRBV6-2 or TRBV6-3 and TRBJ2-2; D is unresolved. CDR3 length: 15 amino acids. V was clipped by 5 bases and J by 3 bases, with 13 bases between them. The V gene's germline CDR1 is MNHEY and CDR2 SVGEGT. The CDR3 loop is CASSPRRSYTGELFF. As DNA, the CDR3 is TGTGCCAGCAGTCCACGAAGGAGCTACACCGGGGAGCTGTTTTTT.

This clonotype was counted at least ten times. The rearrangement links TRBV19 to TRBJ2-1; no definite D call. The germline CDR1 and CDR2 sequences are LNHDA and SQIVND (reference sequence). V was pared by 10 bases and J by 6 bases, with 10 bases between. This CDR3 region has 11 residues. As DNA, the CDR3 is TGTGCCACGAGGTGGGGCAATGAGCAGTTCTTC. It encodes CATRWGNEQFF. Complete variable domain (other parts from reference TRBV19 and TRBJ2-1): DGGITQSPKYLFRKEGQNVTLSCEQNLNHDAMYWYRQDPGQGLRLIYYSQIVNDFQKGDIAEGYSVSREKKESFPLTVTSAQKNPTAFYLCATRWGNEQFFGPGTRLTVL.